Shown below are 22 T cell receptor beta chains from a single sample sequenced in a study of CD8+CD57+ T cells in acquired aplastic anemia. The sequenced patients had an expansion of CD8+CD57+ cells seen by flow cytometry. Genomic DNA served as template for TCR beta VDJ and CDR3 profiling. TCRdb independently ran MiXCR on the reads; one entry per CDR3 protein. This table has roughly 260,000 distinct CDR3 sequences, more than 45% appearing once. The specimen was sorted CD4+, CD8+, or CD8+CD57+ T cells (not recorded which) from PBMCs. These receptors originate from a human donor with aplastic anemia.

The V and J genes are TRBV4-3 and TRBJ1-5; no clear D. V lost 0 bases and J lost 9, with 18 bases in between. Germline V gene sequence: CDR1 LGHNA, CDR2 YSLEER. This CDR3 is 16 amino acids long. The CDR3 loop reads CASSQEFVGVTRPQHF. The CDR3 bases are TGCGCCAGCAGCCAAGAGTTTGTTGGGGTAACTCGGCCCCAGCATTTT.

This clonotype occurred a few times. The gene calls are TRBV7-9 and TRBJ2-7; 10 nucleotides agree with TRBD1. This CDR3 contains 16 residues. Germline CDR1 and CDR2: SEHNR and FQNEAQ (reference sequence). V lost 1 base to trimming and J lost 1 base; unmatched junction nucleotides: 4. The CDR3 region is CASSLGGTGESYEQYF. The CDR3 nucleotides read TGTGCCAGCAGCTTAGGAGGGACAGGGGAGTCCTACGAGCAGTACTTC.

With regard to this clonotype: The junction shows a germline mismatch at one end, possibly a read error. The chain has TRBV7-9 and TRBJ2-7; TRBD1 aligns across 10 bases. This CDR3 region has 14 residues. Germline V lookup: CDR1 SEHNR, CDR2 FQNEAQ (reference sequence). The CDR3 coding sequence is TGCGCCAGCAGCTTGGACAGGGGGGTACGCGAGCAGTACTTC. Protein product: CASSLDRGVREQYF.

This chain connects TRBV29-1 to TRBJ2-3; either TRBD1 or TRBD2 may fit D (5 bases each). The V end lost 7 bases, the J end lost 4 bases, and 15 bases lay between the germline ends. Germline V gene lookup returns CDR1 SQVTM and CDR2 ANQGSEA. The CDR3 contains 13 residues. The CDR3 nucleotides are TGCAGCGCCACTTGGAGAGGGGCAGATACGCAGTATTTT. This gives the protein CSATWRGADTQYF.

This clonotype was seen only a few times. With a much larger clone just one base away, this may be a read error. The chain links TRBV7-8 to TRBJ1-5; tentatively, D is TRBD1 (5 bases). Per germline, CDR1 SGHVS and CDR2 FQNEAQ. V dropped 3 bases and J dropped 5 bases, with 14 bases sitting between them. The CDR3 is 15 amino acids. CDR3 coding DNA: TGTGCCAGCAGCTTGTCTCGGGGGTCGGATCAGCCCCAGCATTTT. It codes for CASSLSRGSDQPQHF.

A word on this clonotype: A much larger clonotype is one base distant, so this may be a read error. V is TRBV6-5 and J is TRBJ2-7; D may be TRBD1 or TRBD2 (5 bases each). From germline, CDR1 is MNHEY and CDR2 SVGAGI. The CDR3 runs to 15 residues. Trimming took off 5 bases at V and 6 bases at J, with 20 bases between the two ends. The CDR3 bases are TGTGCCAGCAGTGATTTGTGGGACGGAGGCTGCGAGCAGTACTTC. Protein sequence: CASSDLWDGGCEQYF.

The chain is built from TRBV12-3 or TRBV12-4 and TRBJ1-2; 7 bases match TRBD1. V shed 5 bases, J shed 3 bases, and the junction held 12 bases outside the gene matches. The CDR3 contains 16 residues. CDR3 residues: CASSPFLGTDYYGYTF. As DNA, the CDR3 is TGTGCCAGCAGTCCCTTTTTAGGGACAGACTACTATGGCTACACCTTC.

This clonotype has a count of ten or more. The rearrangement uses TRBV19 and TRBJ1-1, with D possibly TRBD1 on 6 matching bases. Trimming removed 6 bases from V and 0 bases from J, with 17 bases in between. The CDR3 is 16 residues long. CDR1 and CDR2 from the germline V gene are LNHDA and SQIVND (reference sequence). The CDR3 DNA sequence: TGTGCCAGTAGCTCCACTCAGGGGACCGTGAACACTGAAGCTTTCTTT. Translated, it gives CASSSTQGTVNTEAFF. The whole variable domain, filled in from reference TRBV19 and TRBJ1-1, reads DGGITQSPKYLFRKEGQNVTLSCEQNLNHDAMYWYRQDPGQGLRLIYYSQIVNDFQKGDIAEGYSVSREKKESFPLTVTSAQKNPTAFYLCASSSTQGTVNTEAFFGQGTRLTVV.

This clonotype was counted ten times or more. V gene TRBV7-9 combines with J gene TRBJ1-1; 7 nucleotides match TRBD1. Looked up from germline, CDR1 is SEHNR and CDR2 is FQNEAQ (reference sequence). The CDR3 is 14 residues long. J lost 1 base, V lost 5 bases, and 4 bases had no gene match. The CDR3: CASSTRQGNTEAFF. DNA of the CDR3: TGTGCCAGCAGCACAAGACAGGGGAACACTGAAGCTTTCTTT. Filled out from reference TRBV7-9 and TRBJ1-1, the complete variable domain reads DTGVSQNPRHKITKRGQNVTFRCDPISEHNRLYWYRQTLGQGPEFLTYFQNEAQLEKSRLLSDRFSAERPKGSFSTLEIQRTEQGDSAMYLCASSTRQGNTEAFFGQGTRLTVV.

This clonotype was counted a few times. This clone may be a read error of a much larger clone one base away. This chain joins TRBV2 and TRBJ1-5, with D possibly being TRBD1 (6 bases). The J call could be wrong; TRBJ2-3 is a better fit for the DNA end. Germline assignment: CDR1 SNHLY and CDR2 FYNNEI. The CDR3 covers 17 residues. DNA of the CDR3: TGTGCCAGCAGTGAATCAGCTACAGGGTGGGGCGATCAGCCCCAGTATTTT. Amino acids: CASSESATGWGDQPQYF.

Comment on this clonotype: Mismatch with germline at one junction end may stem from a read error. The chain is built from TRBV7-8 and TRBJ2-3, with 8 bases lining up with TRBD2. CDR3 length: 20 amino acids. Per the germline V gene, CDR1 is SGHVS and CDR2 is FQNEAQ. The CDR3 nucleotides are TGTGCCAGCAGCCGCCTCGCGGCGCGGGGGGCCCGTTGGGGCACAGATACGCGGTATTTT. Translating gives CASSRLAARGARWGTDTRYF.

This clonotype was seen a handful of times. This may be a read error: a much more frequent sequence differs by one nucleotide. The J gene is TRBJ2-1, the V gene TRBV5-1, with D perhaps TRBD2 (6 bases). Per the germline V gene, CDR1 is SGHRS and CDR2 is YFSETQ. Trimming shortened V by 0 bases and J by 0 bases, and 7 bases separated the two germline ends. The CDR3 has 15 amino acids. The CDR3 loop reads CASSLVGGSYNEQFF. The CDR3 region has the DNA TGCGCCAGCAGCTTGGTGGGAGGCTCCTACAATGAGCAGTTCTTC.

CDR3 nucleotide sequence: TGTGCCAGCAGGGTTAGCGGGGTAGTCTACAATGAGCAGTTCTTC. The encoded protein is CASRVSGVVYNEQFF. This chain uses TRBV6-1 with TRBJ2-1; TRBD2 aligns across 8 bases. Per the germline V gene, CDR1 is MNHNS and CDR2 is SASEGT. V gave up 6 bases and J gave up 3 bases; unmatched junction bases: 7. The CDR3 is 15 residues long.

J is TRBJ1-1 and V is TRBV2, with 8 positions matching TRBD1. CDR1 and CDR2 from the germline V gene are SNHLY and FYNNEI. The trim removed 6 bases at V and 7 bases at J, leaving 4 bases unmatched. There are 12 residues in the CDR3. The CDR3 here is CASRVDRGEAFF. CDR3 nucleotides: TGTGCCAGCAGGGTAGACAGGGGTGAAGCTTTCTTT.

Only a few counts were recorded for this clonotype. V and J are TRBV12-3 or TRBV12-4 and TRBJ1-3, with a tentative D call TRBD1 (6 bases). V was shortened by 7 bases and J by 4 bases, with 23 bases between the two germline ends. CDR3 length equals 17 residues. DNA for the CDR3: TGTGCCAGCACCCTAGGGGGAACAGGGTACCGAGGAAACACCATATATTTT. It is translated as CASTLGGTGYRGNTIYF.

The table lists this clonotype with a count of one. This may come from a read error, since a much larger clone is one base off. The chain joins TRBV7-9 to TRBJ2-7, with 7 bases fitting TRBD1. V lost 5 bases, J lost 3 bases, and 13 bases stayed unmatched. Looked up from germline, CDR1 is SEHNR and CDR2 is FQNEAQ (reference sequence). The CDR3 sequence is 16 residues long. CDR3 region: CASSQGQGVRGYEQYF. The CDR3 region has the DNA TGTGCCAGCAGCCAAGGTCAGGGGGTCAGAGGCTACGAGCAGTACTTC.

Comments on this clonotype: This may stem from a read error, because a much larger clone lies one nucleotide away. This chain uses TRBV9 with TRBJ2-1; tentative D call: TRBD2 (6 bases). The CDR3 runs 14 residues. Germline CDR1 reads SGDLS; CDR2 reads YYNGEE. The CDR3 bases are TGTGCCAGCAGCCACGGGACTGGGGCACATGAGCGGTTCTTC. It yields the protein CASSHGTGAHERFF.

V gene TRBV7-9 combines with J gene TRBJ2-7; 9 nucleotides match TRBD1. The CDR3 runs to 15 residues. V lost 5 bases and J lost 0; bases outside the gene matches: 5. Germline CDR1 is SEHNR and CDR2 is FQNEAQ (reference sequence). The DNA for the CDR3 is TGTGCCAGCAGCCCAGGGACAGGGTCCTCCTACGAGCAGTACTTC. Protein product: CASSPGTGSSYEQYF.

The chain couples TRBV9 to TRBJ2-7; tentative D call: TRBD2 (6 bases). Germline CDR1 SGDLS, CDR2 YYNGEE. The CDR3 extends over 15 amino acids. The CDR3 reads CAMSLGGQESYEQYF. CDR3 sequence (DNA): TGTGCTATGAGCTTGGGGGGTCAGGAATCCTACGAGCAGTACTTC.

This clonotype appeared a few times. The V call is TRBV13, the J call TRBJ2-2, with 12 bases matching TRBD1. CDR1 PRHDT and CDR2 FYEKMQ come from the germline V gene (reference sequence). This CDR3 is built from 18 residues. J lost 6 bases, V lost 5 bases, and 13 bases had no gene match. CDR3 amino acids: CASSGPGQGAQLSGELFF. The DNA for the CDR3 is TGTGCCAGCAGCGGCCCGGGACAGGGGGCTCAGTTGTCCGGGGAGCTGTTTTTT. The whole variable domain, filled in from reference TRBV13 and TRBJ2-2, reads AAGVIQSPRHLIKEKRETATLKCYPIPRHDTVYWYQQGPGQDPQFLISFYEKMQSDKGSIPDRFSAQQFSDYHSELNMSSLELGDSALYFCASSGPGQGAQLSGELFFGEGSRLTVL.

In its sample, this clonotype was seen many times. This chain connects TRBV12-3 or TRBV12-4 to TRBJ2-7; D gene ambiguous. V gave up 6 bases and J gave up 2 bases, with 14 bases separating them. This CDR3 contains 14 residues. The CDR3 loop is CASSPTDYTYEQYF. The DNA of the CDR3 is TGTGCCAGCAGCCCCACAGATTATACCTACGAGCAGTACTTC.

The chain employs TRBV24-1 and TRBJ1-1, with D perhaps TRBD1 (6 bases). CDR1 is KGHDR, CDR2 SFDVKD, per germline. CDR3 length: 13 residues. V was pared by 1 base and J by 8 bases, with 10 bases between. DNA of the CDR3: TGTGCCACCAGTGATTTCTCGGGGGGCGAAGCTTTCTTT. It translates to CATSDFSGGEAFF.